This T cell receptor beta chain came from a study of beta chain features in type 1 diabetes. Overall study findings and caveats: More deletions and fewer insertions at VDJ junctions were found in patients with type 1 diabetes. Type 1 diabetes patients had moderately but significantly shorter TCRB CDR3s in all four CD4+ subsets.

This CDR3 comprises 16 residues. V lost 6 bases and J lost 2, with 17 bases in between. From germline, CDR1 is ENHRY and CDR2 SYGVKD. Sequenced material consisted of expressed TCRB transcripts (all of the isolated RNA was reverse transcribed). TCRdb's table, derived via immunoSEQ multiplex PCR, lists solely in-frame clones and lacks some. This table has about 150,000 clones, 10% appearing once. Comment on this clone: Its antigen is still unknown.

The sequence was obtained from a man aged 25-45 years with type 1 diabetes. The sequencing input was central memory CD4+ T cells from blood. The chain is built from TRBV10-3 and TRBJ1-5; D is possibly TRBD1 (5 bases). The CDR3 here is CAISPRAGVGNQPQHF. As DNA, the CDR3 is TGTGCCATCAGCCCCCGAGCGGGGGTCGGCAATCAGCCCCAGCATTTT.